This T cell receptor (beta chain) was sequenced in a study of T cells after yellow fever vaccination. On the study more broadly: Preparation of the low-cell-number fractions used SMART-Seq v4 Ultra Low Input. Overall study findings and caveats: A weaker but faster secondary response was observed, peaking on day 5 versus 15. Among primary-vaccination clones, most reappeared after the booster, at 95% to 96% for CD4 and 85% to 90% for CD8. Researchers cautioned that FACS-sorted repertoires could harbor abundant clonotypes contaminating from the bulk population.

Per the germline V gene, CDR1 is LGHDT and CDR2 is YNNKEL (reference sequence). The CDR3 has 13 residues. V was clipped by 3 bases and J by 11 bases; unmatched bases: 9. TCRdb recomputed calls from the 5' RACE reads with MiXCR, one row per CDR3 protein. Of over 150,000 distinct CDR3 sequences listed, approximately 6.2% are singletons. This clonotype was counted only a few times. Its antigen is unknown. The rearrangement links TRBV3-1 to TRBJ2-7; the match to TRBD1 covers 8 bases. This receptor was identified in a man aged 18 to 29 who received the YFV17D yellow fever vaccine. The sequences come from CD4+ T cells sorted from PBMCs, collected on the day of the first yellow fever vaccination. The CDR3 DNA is TGTGCCAGCAGCCACCTTGACAGGGGCACGAAGTACTTC. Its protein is CASSHLDRGTKYF.